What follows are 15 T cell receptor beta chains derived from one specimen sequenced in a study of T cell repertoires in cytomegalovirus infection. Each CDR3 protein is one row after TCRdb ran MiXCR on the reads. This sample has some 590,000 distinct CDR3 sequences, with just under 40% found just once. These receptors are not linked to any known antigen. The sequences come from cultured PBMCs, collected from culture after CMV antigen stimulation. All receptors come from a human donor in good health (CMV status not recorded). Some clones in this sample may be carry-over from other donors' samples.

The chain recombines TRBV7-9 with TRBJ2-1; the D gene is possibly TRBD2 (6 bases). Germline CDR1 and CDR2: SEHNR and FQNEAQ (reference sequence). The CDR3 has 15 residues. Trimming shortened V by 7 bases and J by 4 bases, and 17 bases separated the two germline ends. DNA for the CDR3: TGTGCCAGCACCCTCCGGGAGCCTCTATACAATGAGCAGTTCTTC. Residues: CASTLREPLYNEQFF.

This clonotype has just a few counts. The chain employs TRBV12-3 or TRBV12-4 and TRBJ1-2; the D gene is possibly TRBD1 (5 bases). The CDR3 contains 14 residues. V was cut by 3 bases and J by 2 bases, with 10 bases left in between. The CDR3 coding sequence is TGTGCCAGCAGTTTGCTGGGGCCAAACTATGGCTACACCTTC. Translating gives CASSLLGPNYGYTF.

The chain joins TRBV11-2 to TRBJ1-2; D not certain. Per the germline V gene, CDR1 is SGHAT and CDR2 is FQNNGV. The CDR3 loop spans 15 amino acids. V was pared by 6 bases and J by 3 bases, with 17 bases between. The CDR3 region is CASSLPGPPHYGYTF. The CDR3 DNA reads TGTGCCAGCAGTTTACCGGGTCCACCCCACTATGGCTACACCTTC.

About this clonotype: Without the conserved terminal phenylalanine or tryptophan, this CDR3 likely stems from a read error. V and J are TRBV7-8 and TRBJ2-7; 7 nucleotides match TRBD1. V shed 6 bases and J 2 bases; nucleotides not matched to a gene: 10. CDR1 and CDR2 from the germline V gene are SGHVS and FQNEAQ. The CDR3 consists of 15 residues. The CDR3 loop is CASSLTGTVAYEQYL. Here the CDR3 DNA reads TGTGCCAGCAGTCTAACCGGGACAGTGGCCTACGAGCAGTACTTA.

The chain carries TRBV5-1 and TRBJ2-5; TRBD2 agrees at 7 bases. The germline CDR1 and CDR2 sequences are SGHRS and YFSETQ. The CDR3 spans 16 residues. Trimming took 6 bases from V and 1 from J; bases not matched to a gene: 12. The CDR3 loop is CASMPPPGGGQETQYF. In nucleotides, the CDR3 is TGCGCCAGCATGCCCCCCCCAGGCGGGGGCCAAGAGACCCAGTACTTC.

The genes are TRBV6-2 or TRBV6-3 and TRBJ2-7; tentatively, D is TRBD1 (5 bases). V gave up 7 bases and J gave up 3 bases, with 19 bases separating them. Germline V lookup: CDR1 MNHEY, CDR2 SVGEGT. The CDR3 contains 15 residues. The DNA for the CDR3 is TGTGCCAGCAACTCCAGGGCGGAAGGGGACTACGAGCAGTACTTC. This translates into CASNSRAEGDYEQYF.

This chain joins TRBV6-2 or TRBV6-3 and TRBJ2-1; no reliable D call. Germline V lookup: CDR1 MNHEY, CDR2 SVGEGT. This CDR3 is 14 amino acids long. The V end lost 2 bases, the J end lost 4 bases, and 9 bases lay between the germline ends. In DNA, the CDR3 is TGTGCCAGCAGTTACAGAAGCGAATACAATGAGCAGTTCTTC. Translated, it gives CASSYRSEYNEQFF.

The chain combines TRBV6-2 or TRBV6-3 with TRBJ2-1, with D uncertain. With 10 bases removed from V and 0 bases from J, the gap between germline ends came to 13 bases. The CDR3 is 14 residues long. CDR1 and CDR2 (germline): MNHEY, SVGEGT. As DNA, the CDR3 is TGTGCCACTCAGGCGGCCAGCTCCTACAATGAGCAGTTCTTC. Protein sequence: CATQAASSYNEQFF.

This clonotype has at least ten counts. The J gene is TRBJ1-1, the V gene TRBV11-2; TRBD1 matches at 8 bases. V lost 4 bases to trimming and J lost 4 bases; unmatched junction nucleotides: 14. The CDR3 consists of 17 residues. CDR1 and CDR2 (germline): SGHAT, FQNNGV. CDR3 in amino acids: CASSWRTGSPGPTEAFF. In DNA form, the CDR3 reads TGTGCCAGCAGCTGGAGGACAGGGTCGCCGGGACCCACTGAAGCTTTCTTT.

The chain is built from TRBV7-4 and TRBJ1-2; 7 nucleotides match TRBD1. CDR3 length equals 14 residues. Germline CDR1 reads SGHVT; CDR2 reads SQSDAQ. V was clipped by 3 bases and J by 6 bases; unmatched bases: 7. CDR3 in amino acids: CASSFQGGLHGYTF. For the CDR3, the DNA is TGTGCCAGCAGCTTTCAGGGGGGGCTACATGGCTACACCTTC.

The CDR3 spells CASSLTGFDYGYTF. CDR3 nucleotide sequence: TGTGCCAGCAGTTTGACAGGGTTCGACTATGGCTACACCTTC. The gene calls are TRBV27 and TRBJ1-2; TRBD1 aligns across 7 bases. V lost 3 bases, J lost 3 bases, and 4 bases stayed unmatched. Per germline, CDR1 MNHEY and CDR2 SMNVEV (reference sequence). There are 14 residues in the CDR3.

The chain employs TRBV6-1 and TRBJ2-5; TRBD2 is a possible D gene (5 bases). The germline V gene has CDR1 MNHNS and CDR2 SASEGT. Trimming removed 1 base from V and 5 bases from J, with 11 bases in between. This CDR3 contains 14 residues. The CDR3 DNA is TGTGCCAGCAGTGAAGGGGCGGGCGGGGAGACCCAGTACTTC. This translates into CASSEGAGGETQYF.

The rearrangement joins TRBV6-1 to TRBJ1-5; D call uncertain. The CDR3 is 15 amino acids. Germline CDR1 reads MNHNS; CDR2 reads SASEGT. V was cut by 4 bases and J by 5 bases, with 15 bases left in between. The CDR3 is CASSGLRVSYQPQHF. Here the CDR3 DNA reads TGTGCCAGCAGTGGTTTAAGGGTCTCCTATCAGCCCCAGCATTTT.

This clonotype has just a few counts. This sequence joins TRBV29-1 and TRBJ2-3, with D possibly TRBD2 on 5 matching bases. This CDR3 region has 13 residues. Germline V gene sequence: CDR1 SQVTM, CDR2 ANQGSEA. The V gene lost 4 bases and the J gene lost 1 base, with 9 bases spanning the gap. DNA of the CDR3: TGCAGCGTTGCAGAGGGCGGCACAGATACGCAGTATTTT. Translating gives CSVAEGGTDTQYF.

CDR3: CASSSTGTPPYEQYF. Here the CDR3 DNA reads TGTGCCAGCAGCAGTACCGGGACCCCCCCTTACGAGCAGTACTTC. This chain uses TRBV7-9 with TRBJ2-7; the D call may be TRBD1 or TRBD2 (5 bases each). The CDR3 runs 15 residues. V lost 5 bases and J 4 bases, leaving 18 bases between the germline ends. Germline CDR1 reads SEHNR; CDR2 reads FQNEAQ (reference sequence).